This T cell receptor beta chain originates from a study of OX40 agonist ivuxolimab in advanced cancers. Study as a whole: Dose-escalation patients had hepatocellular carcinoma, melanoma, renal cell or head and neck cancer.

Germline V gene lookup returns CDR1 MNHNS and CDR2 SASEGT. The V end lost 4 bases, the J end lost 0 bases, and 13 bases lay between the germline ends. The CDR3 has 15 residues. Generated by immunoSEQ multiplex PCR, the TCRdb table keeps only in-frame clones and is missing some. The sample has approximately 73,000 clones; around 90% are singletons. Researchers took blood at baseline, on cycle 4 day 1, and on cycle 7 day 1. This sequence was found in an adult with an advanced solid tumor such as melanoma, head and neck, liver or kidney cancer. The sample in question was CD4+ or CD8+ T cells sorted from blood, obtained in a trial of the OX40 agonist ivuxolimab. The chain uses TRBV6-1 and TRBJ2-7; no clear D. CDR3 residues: CASSGHDDPSYEQYF. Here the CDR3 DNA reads TGTGCCAGCAGTGGCCACGATGATCCCTCCTACGAGCAGTACTTC.